Listed here is a single T cell receptor beta chain. This entry belongs to a study of blood T cell repertoires in COVID-19. As for the study in general: Samples of COVID-19 (acute and convalescent) were obtained from the United States, Italy and Spain. T cells, B-cell-depleted T cells, or PBMCs supplied cDNA or gDNA.

How the authors handled the data: Amplification from reference gene primers served as the basis for estimated nucleated cell counts. Measured with immunoSEQ multiplex PCR; TCRdb has only the in-frame clones, and not every one. That table gives V, J and clone size, and the DNA gave D and trimming. The data contain 95,000 to 100,000 clones, around 84% of them singletons. The sequence derives from a woman in her seventies with active or convalescent COVID-19. Sequenced: peripheral blood.

The CDR3 nucleotides are TGTGCCAGCAGCTCTGACCTAGGAGATACGCAGTATTTT. This translates into CASSSDLGDTQYF. The chain employs TRBV11-2 and TRBJ2-3; D gene unclear. The CDR3 has 13 amino acids. Germline V gives CDR1 SGHAT, CDR2 FQNNGV. V was clipped by 4 bases and J by 5 bases, with 10 bases between them.